This TCR beta chain was found in a study of cytomegalovirus exposure and HLA in healthy donors (dated 2017 in TCRdb). For the wider study: An earlier analysis of approximately 600 of the donors reported 250 to 300 Gb of sequence data and some 100 million unique TCR beta sequences from 150 million to 200 million T cells. Around 330 gigabases of sequencing data and roughly 80 million unique TCR sequences made up an early release that covered approximately 650 HLA-typed donors. The genetic ancestry cluster associated with self-reported Caucasian donors included over 65% of the roughly 400 genotyped donors. The study was designed to test whether signatures of past pathogen exposure could be identified by cataloging public T cell receptors. Using immunosequencing, the study profiled T cell repertoires from 500 to 800 subjects and related those repertoires to cytomegalovirus serostatus. Besides the first cohort of some 670 subjects, a separate validation cohort made up of roughly 120 different subjects was used. To predict cytomegalovirus infection status, the study combined high-throughput TCR immunosequencing, statistical association of individual TCRs with disease status, and machine learning. In a later analysis, previously published TCR beta repertoires from 666 donors were re-analyzed and high-resolution HLA genotyping was added so that TCR occurrence patterns could be studied. Rather than using new phenotypic data, the later analysis identified candidate immune exposures from TCR beta sequences and from how often those sequences occurred across donors. In an earlier analysis of about 590 of the donors, high-throughput TCR beta sequencing was used to judge whether each TCR beta V gene segment behaved as functional or pseudogenic. Donor age, sex, ethnicity and CMV serostatus were compiled alongside the repertoire data. In a later genetic analysis, genome-wide SNP genotypes for about 65% of the roughly 700 donors were used, and that subset was treated as a discovery cohort. Every repertoire in the discovery cohort had been generated on one and the same sequencing platform. HLA typing covered class I and class II loci at four-digit resolution. The number of typed donors differed by locus: 629-630 for A, B, C, DRB1 and DQB1; approximately 520 for DQA1; 600 to 610 for DPA1; and around 470 for DPB1. Roughly five DR-DQ haplotypes were handled as single units for association and clustering, since linkage in the cohort was strong. On average, around 240,000 unique TCR beta nucleotide sequences were sequenced per donor among 350 to 400 genotyped donors of the cohort, with 15% to 20% of those sequences being non-productive.

To prepare the library, the immunoSEQ multiplex PCR assay was applied. A mixture of 60 forward primers for TCR Vbeta segments and 13 reverse primers for TCR Jbeta segments was used in the multiplex PCR. The CDR3 region of rearranged TCR beta genes was amplified from genomic DNA with a multiplex PCR assay. Amplified TCR beta libraries were sequenced as 87-base-pair reads on the Illumina HiSeq System. Under the source paper's analysis protocol: Across the 500 to 700 repertoires, a later analysis counted 80 million or so unique TCR beta chains, approximately 10 million of which were shared by at least two donors. Raw reads were error-corrected and collapsed into unique sequences with a nearest-neighbor algorithm that merged closely related sequences to remove PCR and sequencing errors. To assign V, D and J gene segments, CDR3 sequences were aligned to IMGT reference sequences. For a sequence to be retained, a match of at least six nucleotides to both a V gene segment and a J gene segment was required. A rearrangement counted as productive if the CDR3 had no stop codons and remained in frame with V and J, and every other rearrangement counted as non-productive. CDR3 was defined by IMGT convention, running from the second conserved V-encoded cysteine to the conserved J-encoded phenylalanine. In an earlier analysis of 550 to 650 of the donors, sequences lacking an unambiguous match to a single V gene segment were excluded. An earlier analysis of 550 to 650 of the donors classified V segments as functional when productive rearrangements were above 56.7% and as segregating when the standard deviation between donors was above 5%. A statistical classification framework was built to diagnose cytomegalovirus status from the catalog of TCR beta chain sequences. In a later analysis, TCR nucleotide sequences were compared against IMGT/GENE-DB human TR gene sequences so that V and J genes could be assigned. In a later analysis, CDR3 sequences and most-parsimonious VDJ recombination scenarios were assigned using the TCRdist pipeline. In a later analysis, every TCR beta chain was defined by the combination of its CDR3 amino acid sequence and its V-gene family, and reads without a unique V-gene family were dropped. In a later analysis, approximately 640 highly shared, low-generation-probability nucleotide sequences were removed to address suspected cross-contamination and a sequencing artifact. In a later analysis, a clonal expansion index was calculated for each public chain from normalized within-repertoire ranks of inferred template counts. Generation probabilities in a later analysis came from a VDJ recombination model fitted to out-of-frame rearrangements, and those results were checked against IGoR. In a later analysis, hypergeometric tests were used to score TCR-TCR, TCR-HLA and TCR-CMV co-occurrence, with a repertoire-size bias correction applied to TCR pairs. A later analysis estimated false discovery rates by permuting HLA or CMV assignments 20 times. In a later analysis, co-occurring TCRs were grouped using DBSCAN, and TCRdist sequence similarity was added for clustering within HLA-allele-positive subsets. Repertoires with fewer than 30,000 or more than 120,000 public chains were left out of co-occurrence clustering, as were four to six repertoires with anomalous nucleotide sharing. TCRdb took this table from immuneACCESS and kept in-frame rearrangements with V and J called. Such tables lack part of the clones; where checked against another copy, unresolved V genes explain under half of the gap, and the rest is unexplained. That table furnishes V, J and clone size, whereas the DNA furnished D and trimming. Across this sample there are around 200,000 clones, with just under 85% seen only once. About 0.6% of the sample is taken by the ten largest.

The cohort comprised more than 550 healthy bone marrow donors. At the time of sampling, all cohort members were nominally healthy, though unrecorded immune exposures were likely present. The donor was CMV seronegative and was included in the group of about 400 seronegative cohort members. A peripheral blood sample was collected from each donor, and TCR beta sequencing was performed on peripheral blood mononuclear cells. Genomic DNA was extracted from the blood cell samples with the Qiagen DNeasy Blood Extraction Kit. A note on this clone: No antigen is known for it. Base qualities are not at hand, and no much larger clone is one base apart.

Points the paper makes about the study in general: Linkage disequilibrium might explain the correlated functional status among segregating V segments, but an unknown experimental factor could not be ruled out. Strong co-occurrence of HLA alleles, especially DR and DQ, made assigning TCR associations to individual alleles difficult. An association between a missense DCLRE1C variant and V-gene and J-gene trimming of TCR beta chains was found in a later genetic analysis and replicated in an independent cohort. Immune exposure information for the cohort was limited to CMV serostatus. HLA typing was unavailable for some donors at each locus, so association tests used only the typed subset. Most TCR sequences were observed very rarely across donors, whereas some public TCRs were present in many individuals. The study gave a list of 150 to 200 TCR beta chains associated with cytomegalovirus. In a later analysis, some 17,000 TCR beta sequences were associated with specific HLA alleles at a false discovery rate of 0.05. A further reported finding was that TCR beta sequences accurately predicted the HLA-A and HLA-B alleles for most subjects in the first cohort. The presence/absence analyses assumed that sequencing depth was roughly uniform across donors, and that assumption may not be true. In vitro tests confirmed that a few of the cytomegalovirus-associated TCR beta chains recognize cytomegalovirus antigens. A cluster of highly shared sequence variants was judged likely to represent a technical artifact of the sequencing pipeline. In both the original and validation cohorts, the classifier was reported to diagnose cytomegalovirus status with high specificity and sensitivity. According to a later genetic analysis, donors in an Asian-associated ancestry cluster had fewer N-insertions in productive TCRs than the roughly 670-donor mean. Compared with equally common non-associated chains, HLA-associated TCR beta chains in a later analysis were more clonally expanded and had lower generation probabilities. According to the authors, the approach could potentially be generalized to other disease states and immunological phenotypes. In an earlier analysis of approximately 590 of the donors, most TCR beta V segments appeared in productive rearrangements about 87% or about 30% of the time, broadly matching IMGT annotations. About 15 rarely observed V segments, including chromosome 9 orphons, were excluded from the earlier analysis of about 500 of the donors because counts were too low. According to a later analysis, parvovirus B19, influenza, CMV and Epstein-Barr virus appeared linked to several top co-occurrence clusters. A later analysis found that TCR association rates varied across HLA loci, with DRB1 alleles showing the most associated TCRs and HLA-C alleles the fewest. Some IMGT-functional V segments, including TRBV6-2 and TRBV6-3, could not be told apart with the 87-base-pair reads, so those segments were excluded. A later analysis found that most CMV-associated TCR beta chains appeared HLA-restricted, with HLA associations seemingly driven largely by CMV exposure. This cohort had only TCR beta chains sequenced, and the lack of alpha or paired-chain data limited which features could be detected.

V was cut back by 4 bases and J by 2 bases, leaving a gap of 14 bases between them. CDR1 and CDR2 (LNHDA, SQIVND) derive from the germline V gene (reference sequence). Reading from cysteine to phenylalanine, the CDR3 counts 15 amino acids. Here the CDR3 DNA is all that survives: 45 bases in frame from base 1. This receptor was identified in a woman in her thirties or forties in good health and CMV-seronegative. Recombination joined TRBV19 with TRBJ1-2; TRBD1 is perhaps the D gene, given 5 matching bases. Sequenced sample: PBMCs. CDR3 protein: CASSTVLGANYGYTF. The nucleotides are TGTGCCAGTAGTACCGTCCTAGGGGCAAACTATGGCTACACCTTC.